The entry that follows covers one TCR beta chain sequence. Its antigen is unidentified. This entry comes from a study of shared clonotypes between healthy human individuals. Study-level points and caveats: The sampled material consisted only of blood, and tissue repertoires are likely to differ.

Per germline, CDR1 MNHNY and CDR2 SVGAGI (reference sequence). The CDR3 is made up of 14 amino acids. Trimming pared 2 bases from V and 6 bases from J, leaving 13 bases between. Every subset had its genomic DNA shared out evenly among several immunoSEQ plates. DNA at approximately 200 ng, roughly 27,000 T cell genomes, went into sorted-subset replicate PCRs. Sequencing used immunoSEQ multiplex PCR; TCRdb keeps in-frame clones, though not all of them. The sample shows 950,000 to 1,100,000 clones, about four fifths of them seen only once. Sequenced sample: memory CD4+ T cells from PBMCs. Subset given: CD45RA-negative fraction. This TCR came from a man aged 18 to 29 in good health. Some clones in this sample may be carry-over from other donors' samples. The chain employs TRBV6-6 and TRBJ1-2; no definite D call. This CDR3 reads CASSYQPPRDGYTF. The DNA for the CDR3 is TGTGCCAGCAGTTACCAACCACCGAGGGATGGCTACACCTTC.